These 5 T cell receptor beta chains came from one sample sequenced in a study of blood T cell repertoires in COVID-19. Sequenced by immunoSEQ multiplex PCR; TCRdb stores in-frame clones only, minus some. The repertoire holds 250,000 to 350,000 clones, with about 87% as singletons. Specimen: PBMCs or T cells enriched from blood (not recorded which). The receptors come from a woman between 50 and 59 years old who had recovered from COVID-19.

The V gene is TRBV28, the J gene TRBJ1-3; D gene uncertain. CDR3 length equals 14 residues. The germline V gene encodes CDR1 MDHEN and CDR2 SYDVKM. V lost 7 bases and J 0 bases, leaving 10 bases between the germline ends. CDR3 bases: TGTGCCAGCAATATGGCCTCCTCTGGAAACACCATATATTTT. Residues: CASNMASSGNTIYF.

The CDR3 DNA follows: TGTGCCAGCAGCTTGGGATTTTCGGCAGATACGCAGTATTTT. Amino acids: CASSLGFSADTQYF. The chain combines TRBV5-4 with TRBJ2-3; no clear D gene. CDR3 length equals 14 residues. Germline V gives CDR1 SGHNT, CDR2 YYREEE (reference sequence). V was trimmed by 0 bases and J by 4 bases, leaving 9 bases between them.

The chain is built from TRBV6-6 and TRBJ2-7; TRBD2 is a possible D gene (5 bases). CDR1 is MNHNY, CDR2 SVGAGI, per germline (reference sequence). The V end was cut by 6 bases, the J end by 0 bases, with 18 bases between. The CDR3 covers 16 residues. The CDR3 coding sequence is TGTGCCAGCAGGTCCTGGGGTAGCGAGAGCTCCTACGAGCAGTACTTC. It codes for CASRSWGSESSYEQYF.

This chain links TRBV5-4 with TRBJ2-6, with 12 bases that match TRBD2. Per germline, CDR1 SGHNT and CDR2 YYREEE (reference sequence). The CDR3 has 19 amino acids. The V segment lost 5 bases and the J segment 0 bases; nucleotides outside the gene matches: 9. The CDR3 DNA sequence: TGTGCCAGCAGTTTTCCCCTAGCGGGAGGGACCTCTGGGGCCAACGTCCTGACTTTC. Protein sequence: CASSFPLAGGTSGANVLTF. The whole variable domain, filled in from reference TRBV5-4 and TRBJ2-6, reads ETGVTQSPTHLIKTRGQQVTLRCSSQSGHNTVSWYQQALGQGPQFIFQYYREEENGRGNFPPRFSGLQFPNYSSELNVNALELDDSALYLCASSFPLAGGTSGANVLTFGAGSRLTVL.

The CDR3 coding sequence is TGTGCCAGCAGCTTAGCGCGGGGGAGCACTGAAGCTTTCTTT. This sequence encodes CASSLARGSTEAFF. The rearrangement joins TRBV7-8 to TRBJ1-1, with a possible D match to TRBD1 (5 bases). The length of the CDR3 is 14 residues. Trimming removed 0 bases at V and 4 bases at J, with 9 bases between. Germline CDR1 reads SGHVS; CDR2 reads FQNEAQ.